The 29 T cell receptor beta chains given below trace back to one sample, sequenced in a study of cytomegalovirus exposure and HLA in healthy donors. The PCR used 60 Vbeta and 13 Jbeta primers. Measured with immunoSEQ multiplex PCR; TCRdb has only the in-frame clones, and not every one. This sample has around 75,000 clones, with 75% to 80% found just once. Sequencing used PBMCs. The receptors stem from a man in his late teens or twenties in good health and CMV-seronegative.

This chain links TRBV5-4 with TRBJ1-1, with 9 bases that match TRBD1. This CDR3 has 13 amino acids. CDR1 is SGHNT, CDR2 YYREEE, per germline (reference sequence). The V and J ends lost 4 bases and 7 bases, in that order; junction bases with no gene match: 5. CDR3 loop: CASSPGQGREAFF. The CDR3 coding sequence is TGTGCCAGCAGCCCAGGACAGGGGCGTGAAGCTTTCTTT. Full variable domain (outside the CDR3, taken from reference TRBV5-4 and TRBJ1-1): ETGVTQSPTHLIKTRGQQVTLRCSSQSGHNTVSWYQQALGQGPQFIFQYYREEENGRGNFPPRFSGLQFPNYSSELNVNALELDDSALYLCASSPGQGREAFFGQGTRLTVV.

The chain has TRBV5-1 and TRBJ2-5, with a tentative D call TRBD2 (5 bases). Trimming cost V 5 bases and J 1 base, with 9 bases left between them. Germline values: CDR1 SGHRS, CDR2 YFSETQ. The CDR3 length is 13 residues. This CDR3 reads CASRMEVQETQYF. The CDR3 DNA follows: TGCGCCAGCAGAATGGAGGTCCAAGAGACCCAGTACTTC.

V gene TRBV19 combines with J gene TRBJ1-5; D remains unclear. Trimming removed 1 base from V and 3 bases from J, with 7 bases in between. The CDR3 loop spans 14 amino acids. CDR1 LNHDA and CDR2 SQIVND come from the germline V gene (reference sequence). The CDR3 DNA follows: TGTGCCAGTAGTATAGGTTCAGTCAATCAGCCCCAGCATTTT. As protein: CASSIGSVNQPQHF.

A few counts support this clone. The V gene is TRBV11-3, the J gene TRBJ2-7; 7 nucleotides line up with TRBD1. This CDR3 has 14 residues. CDR1 and CDR2 (germline): SGHNT, YENEEA. With V trimmed by 5 bases and J by 1 base, 5 bases remained unmatched. The CDR3 here is CASSPRDSSYEQYF. The CDR3 nucleotides are TGTGCCAGCAGCCCCCGGGACAGTTCCTACGAGCAGTACTTC.

V usage is TRBV9 and J usage is TRBJ1-3; the D gene is possibly TRBD1 (5 bases). The V end lost 0 bases, the J end lost 0 bases, and 10 bases lay between the germline ends. This CDR3 region has 16 residues. Germline V lookup: CDR1 SGDLS, CDR2 YYNGEE. CDR3 DNA: TGTGCCAGCAGCGTAGGGGTACAGGACTCTGGAAACACCATATATTTT. This encodes CASSVGVQDSGNTIYF.

The chain links TRBV28 to TRBJ2-5; 9 bases line up with TRBD1. CDR3 length: 15 residues. Germline trimming cut 6 bases from V and 2 bases from J; bases unmatched to any gene: 7. The germline CDR1 and CDR2 sequences are MDHEN and SYDVKM. The CDR3 DNA reads TGTGCCAGCAGGGGACAGGGAGGTCATCAAGAGACCCAGTACTTC. Translation gives CASRGQGGHQETQYF.

This chain joins TRBV29-1 and TRBJ1-2; D ambiguous. V dropped 4 bases and J dropped 2 bases, with 11 bases sitting between them. The CDR3 contains 13 residues. Germline CDR1 and CDR2: SQVTM and ANQGSEA. The CDR3 DNA is TGCAGCGTTGCCGGAGAATTAAACTATGGCTACACCTTC. Protein: CSVAGELNYGYTF.

V and J are TRBV5-1 and TRBJ2-3; 12 positions agree with TRBD2. J was trimmed by 2 bases and V by 4 bases; bases with no gene match: 5. Germline values: CDR1 SGHRS, CDR2 YFSETQ. This CDR3 comprises 16 residues. CDR3 nucleotide sequence: TGCGCCAGCAGCCCACTAGCGGGGGGCCCCACAGATACGCAGTATTTT. This translates into CASSPLAGGPTDTQYF.

The chain combines TRBV5-4 with TRBJ2-2, with 9 bases that match TRBD2. Per germline, CDR1 SGHNT and CDR2 YYREEE (reference sequence). This CDR3 spans 19 amino acids. V was pared by 4 bases and J by 5 bases, with 18 bases of the junction left unmatched. In nucleotides, the CDR3 is TGTGCCAGCAGCCCCAGGGGTCAGCGGGGGGCCTTAAGGACCGGGGAGCTGTTTTTT. Protein sequence: CASSPRGQRGALRTGELFF. Variable domain in full (rest from reference TRBV5-4 and TRBJ2-2): ETGVTQSPTHLIKTRGQQVTLRCSSQSGHNTVSWYQQALGQGPQFIFQYYREEENGRGNFPPRFSGLQFPNYSSELNVNALELDDSALYLCASSPRGQRGALRTGELFFGEGSRLTVL.

CDR3: CASGEGAGSPLHF. CDR3 DNA: TGTGCCAGTGGGGAGGGTGCGGGATCACCCCTCCACTTT. This chain joins TRBV19 and TRBJ1-6; D uncertain. Germline V gives CDR1 LNHDA, CDR2 SQIVND (reference sequence). The germline V and J ends were trimmed by 8 bases and 10 bases, with 15 bases remaining between them. The CDR3 loop spans 13 amino acids.

The chain has TRBV11-2 and TRBJ2-2; D might be TRBD2 (5 bases). V lost 1 base, J lost 4 bases, and 10 bases lay in between. The CDR3 consists of 15 residues. Germline V gene data show CDR1 as SGHAT and CDR2 as FQNNGV. CDR3 coding DNA: TGTGCCAGCAGCTTAGTGGTAGAGGGCACCGGGGAGCTGTTTTTT. Translation: CASSLVVEGTGELFF.

The chain carries TRBV6-1 and TRBJ2-2; TRBD1 matches 10 bases. Trimming took 4 bases from V and 7 from J; bases not matched to a gene: 15. The CDR3 extends over 18 amino acids. The germline V gene encodes CDR1 MNHNS and CDR2 SASEGT. DNA of the CDR3: TGTGCCAGCAGTGGGAGACAGGGGGCCTTATCTGGCGTCGGGGAGCTGTTTTTT. It is translated as CASSGRQGALSGVGELFF.

This chain connects TRBV7-3 to TRBJ2-2; 13 nucleotides align to TRBD2. Germline V lookup: CDR1 SGHTA, CDR2 FQGTGA. V lost 4 bases to trimming and J lost 5 bases; unmatched junction nucleotides: 1. There are 15 residues in the CDR3. DNA for the CDR3: TGTGCCAGCAGCTGGGGACTAGCGGGAACCGGGGAGCTGTTTTTT. Protein sequence: CASSWGLAGTGELFF.

The V and J genes are TRBV6-4 and TRBJ2-2; possibly TRBD2 for D (5 bases). Looked up from germline, CDR1 is MRHNA and CDR2 is SNTAGT. The CDR3 is 13 residues long. V lost 10 bases and J lost 7, with 16 bases in between. The CDR3 region is CATRGPADGELFF. In DNA form, the CDR3 reads TGTGCCACTCGAGGGCCTGCGGACGGGGAGCTGTTTTTT.

The V and J genes are TRBV6-6 and TRBJ1-3; D gene unclear. From germline, CDR1 is MNHNY and CDR2 SVGAGI (reference sequence). V lost 2 bases and J 4 bases, leaving 12 bases between the germline ends. This CDR3 contains 15 residues. The CDR3 is CASSYIRGRGNTIYF. The DNA of the CDR3 is TGTGCCAGCAGTTACATCCGGGGTCGAGGAAACACCATATATTTT.

This chain uses TRBV7-9 with TRBJ2-5; D not resolved. Germline V gene sequence: CDR1 SEHNR, CDR2 FQNEAQ (reference sequence). The CDR3 loop spans 12 amino acids. The V end was cut by 5 bases, the J end by 7 bases, with 11 bases between. CDR3 residues: CASSVPGGTQYF. CDR3 DNA sequence: TGTGCCAGCAGCGTACCGGGTGGGACCCAGTACTTC.

Comments on this clone: One junction end disagrees with the germline gene, perhaps due to a read error. The chain uses TRBV6-1 and TRBJ2-5; perhaps TRBD1 as D (5 bases). The CDR3 sequence is 11 residues long. Germline V CDR1 and CDR2: MNHNS, SASEGT. The CDR3 spells CASSDSGRADF. DNA of the CDR3: TGTGCCAGCAGTGACTCGGGCAGGGCAGACTTC.

The sample holds a few counts of this clone. CDR3 amino acids: CASSPFYTDTQYF. The CDR3 DNA follows: TGTGCCAGCAGCCCCTTCTACACAGATACGCAGTATTTT. This chain connects TRBV9 to TRBJ2-3, with D unresolved. This CDR3 spans 13 amino acids. Trimming removed 4 bases at V and 2 bases at J, with 8 bases between. CDR1 SGDLS and CDR2 YYNGEE come from the germline V gene.

The chain joins TRBV19 to TRBJ2-7; TRBD2 agrees at 12 bases. The CDR3 is 15 residues long. Germline lookup yields CDR1 LNHDA and CDR2 SQIVND (reference sequence). The V and J ends lost 5 bases and 6 bases, in that order; junction bases with no gene match: 8. The CDR3 nucleotides are TGTGCCAGTAGTCATCTAGCGGGGGGGCCGAGCGAGCAGTACTTC. Translating gives CASSHLAGGPSEQYF.

The rearrangement uses TRBV27 and TRBJ1-1; 7 bases agree with TRBD1. Germline V CDR1 and CDR2: MNHEY, SMNVEV (reference sequence). This CDR3 has 15 residues. Trimming cost V 2 bases and J 4 bases; bases outside gene matches: 7. CDR3 in DNA: TGTGCCAGCAGTTTAAGACAGGGACTCGGCACTGAAGCTTTCTTT. Translation gives CASSLRQGLGTEAFF.

The gene calls are TRBV5-1 and TRBJ1-4, with TRBD1 identical over 9 bases. The V gene end was trimmed by 7 bases and the J gene end by 6 bases; junction bases not matched to a gene: 13. Germline-derived CDR1 and CDR2 are SGHRS and YFSETQ. The CDR3 extends over 16 amino acids. This chain's CDR3 is CASQRDGQGQDEKLFF. The CDR3 DNA is TGCGCCAGCCAAAGAGATGGACAGGGGCAGGATGAAAAACTGTTTTTT. The full variable domain, with the rest looked up from reference TRBV5-1 and TRBJ1-4, is KAGVTQTPRYLIKTRGQQVTLSCSPISGHRSVSWYQQTPGQGLQFLFEYFSETQRNKGNFPGRFSGRQFSNSRSEMNVSTLELGDSALYLCASQRDGQGQDEKLFFGSGTQLSVL.

This chain connects TRBV18 to TRBJ2-1, with 8 bases matching TRBD2. The CDR3 has 16 residues. J gave up 7 bases and V 5 bases, and 13 bases lay outside the gene matches. Germline-derived CDR1 and CDR2 are KGHSH and LQKENI. CDR3 coding DNA: TGTGCCAGCTCATCGACCGGGACTAGGATTTTGAATGAGCAGTTCTTC. Its protein product is CASSSTGTRILNEQFF.

The gene calls are TRBV18 and TRBJ2-5; 12 nucleotides align to TRBD2. The J call may be in error: the DNA end matches TRBJ2-7 better. This CDR3 comprises 18 residues. Germline V gene lookup returns CDR1 KGHSH and CDR2 LQKENI. The CDR3 DNA is TGTGCCAGCTCACCACCAACTAGCGGGGGGTTTAGCTCCTACGAGCAGTACTTC. Translation gives CASSPPTSGGFSSYEQYF.

The table lists this clone with a few counts. This rearrangement joins TRBV5-4 to TRBJ2-3; 8 positions agree with TRBD2. Germline-derived CDR1 and CDR2 are SGHNT and YYREEE (reference sequence). The CDR3 spans 14 residues. J was trimmed by 7 bases and V by 1 base; bases with no gene match: 5. The CDR3 sequence is CASSLPGGANTQYF. The CDR3 DNA sequence: TGTGCCAGCAGCTTGCCCGGGGGGGCGAATACGCAGTATTTT.

The chain recombines TRBV7-2 with TRBJ2-7; D perhaps matches TRBD2 (6 bases). The CDR3 is 17 amino acids. Trimming took off 5 bases at V and 3 bases at J, with 23 bases between the two ends. Looked up from germline, CDR1 is SGHTA and CDR2 is FQGNSA. The CDR3 protein is CASSLRAAGLGGYEQYF. The CDR3, as DNA: TGTGCCAGCAGCCTCCGGGCGGCAGGGCTGGGAGGCTACGAGCAGTACTTC.

The chain has TRBV29-1 and TRBJ1-1; 7 positions match TRBD1. The CDR3 runs 14 residues. CDR1 is SQVTM, CDR2 ANQGSEA, per germline. With V trimmed by 7 bases and J by 3 bases, 11 bases remained unmatched. The CDR3 sequence is CSAYRGVRDTEAFF. The CDR3 bases are TGCAGCGCTTACAGGGGCGTGAGGGACACTGAAGCTTTCTTT.

The gene calls are TRBV5-1 and TRBJ1-6, with 7 bases identical to TRBD1. The germline V gene encodes CDR1 SGHRS and CDR2 YFSETQ. The junction had 3 bases not matched to a gene; V was cut back by 0 bases and J by 9 bases. The CDR3 extends over 14 amino acids. The CDR3 spells CASSLGQGFSPLHF. The CDR3 bases are TGCGCCAGCAGCTTGGGACAGGGTTTTTCACCCCTCCACTTT. Looking up the rest from reference TRBV5-1 and TRBJ1-6 gives the full variable domain: KAGVTQTPRYLIKTRGQQVTLSCSPISGHRSVSWYQQTPGQGLQFLFEYFSETQRNKGNFPGRFSGRQFSNSRSEMNVSTLELGDSALYLCASSLGQGFSPLHFGNGTRLTVT.

The V call is TRBV27, the J call TRBJ2-1; 7 bases are a match to TRBD1. The CDR3 is 14 residues long. Per germline, CDR1 MNHEY and CDR2 SMNVEV (reference sequence). After removal of 5 bases from V and 13 bases from J, the junction contained 14 bases not matched to a gene. The CDR3 spells CASSITPMGDSQFF. CDR3 DNA sequence: TGTGCCAGCAGTATCACTCCGATGGGGGACAGTCAGTTCTTC.

As regards this clone: The junction and the germline gene differ at one end; a read error may be behind it. This chain joins TRBV4-3 and TRBJ1-2; the D gene is possibly TRBD1 (5 bases). Germline assignment: CDR1 LGHNA and CDR2 YSLEER. This CDR3 spans 14 amino acids. The CDR3 loop reads CASSQDRASYGCTF. CDR3 nucleotide sequence: TGCGCCAGCAGCCAAGACAGGGCTTCCTATGGCTGCACCTTC.